What follows are 32 T cell receptor beta chains derived from one specimen sequenced in a study of OX40 agonist ivuxolimab in advanced cancers. Generated by immunoSEQ multiplex PCR, the TCRdb table keeps only in-frame clones and is missing some. The profile shows fewer than 25,000 clones, 60% to 85% of them singletons. This specimen was CD4+ or CD8+ T cells sorted from blood, taken in a trial of the OX40 agonist ivuxolimab. These receptors were taken from an adult with an advanced solid tumor such as melanoma, head and neck, liver or kidney cancer.

The V and J genes are TRBV6-5 and TRBJ2-2; 13 bases align to TRBD2. The CDR3 length is 16 residues. V shed 2 bases, J shed 4 bases, and the junction held 1 base outside the gene matches. Germline values: CDR1 MNHEY, CDR2 SVGAGI. The CDR3 is CASSYRTSGSTGELFF. The CDR3 bases are TGTGCCAGCAGTTACCGGACTAGCGGGAGCACCGGGGAGCTGTTTTTT.

V usage is TRBV4-1 and J usage is TRBJ1-1; 8 nucleotides line up with TRBD1. J lost 8 bases, V lost 7 bases, and 12 bases had no gene match. Germline-derived CDR1 and CDR2 are MGHRA and YSYEKL. This CDR3 spans 14 amino acids. In DNA form, the CDR3 reads TGCGCCAGCAAGCTCGGGACAGGAGGAGGAGAAGCTTTCTTT. Amino acid sequence: CASKLGTGGGEAFF.

Judged by abundance, this clone is medium-sized (0.01 to 0.1%). The V and J genes are TRBV5-1 and TRBJ1-6; 7 bases align to TRBD1. V gave up 0 bases and J gave up 9 bases; unmatched junction bases: 6. The CDR3 is 15 amino acids. Germline CDR1 SGHRS, CDR2 YFSETQ. The CDR3 DNA is TGCGCCAGCAGCTTGGGACAGGGAGGAAGTTCACCCCTCCACTTT. This sequence encodes CASSLGQGGSSPLHF.

J is TRBJ2-7 and V is TRBV27; D is unresolved. Deletions cut 6 bases from V and 4 bases from J, with 16 bases between. Germline V gives CDR1 MNHEY, CDR2 SMNVEV (reference sequence). The CDR3 is 14 residues long. For the CDR3, the DNA is TGTGCCAGCAGCCCAACTGGCGGACCTTACGAGCAGTACTTC. Its translation: CASSPTGGPYEQYF.

The chain is built from TRBV19 and TRBJ2-1, with 10 nucleotides matching TRBD2. V lost 3 bases and J lost 6; bases outside the gene matches: 5. CDR1 LNHDA and CDR2 SQIVND come from the germline V gene (reference sequence). This CDR3 comprises 15 residues. The CDR3 DNA follows: TGTGCCAGTAGTATTCTAGCGGGAGCCCTCAATGAGCAGTTCTTC. Its translation: CASSILAGALNEQFF. The full variable domain, its missing parts supplied by reference TRBV19 and TRBJ2-1, is DGGITQSPKYLFRKEGQNVTLSCEQNLNHDAMYWYRQDPGQGLRLIYYSQIVNDFQKGDIAEGYSVSREKKESFPLTVTSAQKNPTAFYLCASSILAGALNEQFFGPGTRLTVL.

The rearrangement joins TRBV7-9 to TRBJ2-5; D uncertain. Germline CDR1 SEHNR, CDR2 FQNEAQ (reference sequence). V shed 3 bases and J shed 3 bases, with 8 bases lying between them. CDR3 length: 13 amino acids. The DNA of the CDR3 is TGTGCCAGCAGCTTGGCGCTAGAAGAGACCCAGTACTTC. Amino acids: CASSLALEETQYF.

This clone has only a few counts. The chain uses TRBV28 and TRBJ2-1, with TRBD1 identical over 10 bases. Germline V gene lookup returns CDR1 MDHEN and CDR2 SYDVKM. J was trimmed by 1 base and V by 6 bases; bases with no gene match: 6. CDR3 length: 16 amino acids. The CDR3 region is CASSGLGQGSYNEQFF. CDR3 nucleotide sequence: TGTGCCAGCAGCGGATTGGGACAGGGGTCCTACAATGAGCAGTTCTTC.

The chain is built from TRBV5-1 and TRBJ1-1; no definite D call. The CDR3 has 11 amino acids. The germline V and J ends were trimmed by 4 bases and 2 bases, with 3 bases remaining between them. Germline CDR1 is SGHRS and CDR2 is YFSETQ. For the CDR3, the DNA is TGCGCCAGCAGCCAAAACACTGAAGCTTTCTTT. It translates to CASSQNTEAFF.

This clone has just a few counts. The rearrangement uses TRBV19 and TRBJ1-5, with D hard to call. From germline, CDR1 is LNHDA and CDR2 SQIVND (reference sequence). With 3 bases removed from V and 9 bases from J, the gap between germline ends came to 12 bases. The CDR3 consists of 13 residues. The CDR3 DNA follows: TGTGCCAGTAGTATCAGTCTAGGGTCGCCCCAGCATTTT. Translating gives CASSISLGSPQHF.

V gene TRBV28 combines with J gene TRBJ2-2; D gene uncertain. CDR1 MDHEN and CDR2 SYDVKM come from the germline V gene. There are 12 residues in the CDR3. The V end lost 10 bases, the J end lost 1 base, and 7 bases lay between the germline ends. CDR3 amino acids: CATLRNTGELFF. In DNA form, the CDR3 reads TGTGCCACCCTAAGGAACACCGGGGAGCTGTTTTTT.

J is TRBJ2-1 and V is TRBV2; D gene uncertain. The CDR3 runs to 13 residues. The V end was cut by 3 bases, the J end by 4 bases, with 7 bases between. Germline V lookup: CDR1 SNHLY, CDR2 FYNNEI. The CDR3 region is CASSETPYNEQFF. In nucleotides, the CDR3 is TGTGCCAGCAGTGAGACGCCTTACAATGAGCAGTTCTTC. The full variable domain, in which reference TRBV2 and TRBJ2-1 provide the parts outside the CDR3, is EPEVTQTPSHQVTQMGQEVILRCVPISNHLYFYWYRQILGQKVEFLVSFYNNEISEKSEIFDDQFSVERPDGSNFTLKIRSTKLEDSAMYFCASSETPYNEQFFGPGTRLTVL.

The chain joins TRBV6-1 to TRBJ2-3, with a tentative D call TRBD1 (6 bases). Germline CDR1 and CDR2: MNHNS and SASEGT. With 7 bases removed from V and 2 bases from J, the gap between germline ends came to 16 bases. This CDR3 has 15 residues. CDR3 bases: TGTGCCAGCATCCTGTTCGACAGGTCCACAGATACGCAGTATTTT. This gives the protein CASILFDRSTDTQYF.

Judged by abundance, this clone is medium-sized (0.01 to 0.1%). The CDR3 sequence: CASSVAGSYEQYF. CDR3 sequence (DNA): TGTGCCAGCAGTGTAGCGGGGTCCTACGAGCAGTACTTC. The chain joins TRBV25-1 to TRBJ2-7; 8 nucleotides line up with TRBD2. The V gene end was trimmed by 4 bases and the J gene end by 1 base; junction bases not matched to a gene: 0. The CDR3 runs 13 residues. From germline, CDR1 is MGHDK and CDR2 SYGVNS.

The chain employs TRBV28 and TRBJ2-7; TRBD2 might be the D (6 bases). The V end was cut by 5 bases, the J end by 7 bases, with 18 bases between. The CDR3 length is 14 residues. CDR1 and CDR2 (germline): MDHEN, SYDVKM. The CDR3 region has the DNA TGTGCCAGCAGTAACCCCCGGGACTTAGCAGAGCAGTACTTC. It codes for CASSNPRDLAEQYF.

This chain uses TRBV27 with TRBJ1-5; the D gene is possibly TRBD1 (6 bases). V lost 3 bases and J 5 bases, leaving 8 bases between the germline ends. Germline CDR1 is MNHEY and CDR2 is SMNVEV (reference sequence). The CDR3 runs to 13 residues. For the CDR3, the DNA is TGTGCCAGCAGTTTTGCAGGGGATCAGCCCCAGCATTTT. It encodes CASSFAGDQPQHF.

The V and J genes are TRBV27 and TRBJ1-1, with D possibly TRBD1 on 6 matching bases. Germline V gene sequence: CDR1 MNHEY, CDR2 SMNVEV (reference sequence). There are 14 residues in the CDR3. V was cut by 3 bases and J by 5 bases, with 13 bases left in between. The CDR3 spells CASSFVLGATEAFF. Written as DNA, the CDR3 is TGTGCCAGCAGTTTCGTTCTGGGGGCGACTGAAGCTTTCTTT.

V gene TRBV5-6 combines with J gene TRBJ1-1, with D perhaps TRBD1 (5 bases). V was trimmed by 4 bases and J by 5 bases, leaving 12 bases between them. The CDR3 extends over 13 amino acids. The germline CDR1 and CDR2 sequences are SGHDT and YYEEEE. The CDR3 spells CASSPRVITEAFF. The CDR3 DNA reads as TGTGCCAGCAGCCCCAGGGTAATAACTGAAGCTTTCTTT.

This clone is a singleton in its sample. The rearrangement joins TRBV2 to TRBJ1-4; D not certain. The germline gives CDR1 SNHLY, CDR2 FYNNEI. This CDR3 comprises 14 residues. V lost 3 bases and J 7 bases, leaving 12 bases between the germline ends. The CDR3 is CASSEGRLSEKLFF. The DNA of the CDR3 is TGTGCCAGCAGTGAGGGGAGGTTGAGTGAAAAACTGTTTTTT.

This chain's CDR3 is CASSLAWGQAYEQYF. For the CDR3, the DNA is TGTGCCAGCAGCTTAGCTTGGGGTCAGGCATACGAGCAGTACTTC. This sequence joins TRBV11-2 and TRBJ2-7, with D unclear. CDR1 and CDR2 (germline): SGHAT, FQNNGV. This CDR3 is built from 15 residues. Trimming took 1 base from V and 4 from J, leaving 14 bases between them.

The chain is built from TRBV11-2 and TRBJ2-1; no clear D gene. Germline V gene lookup returns CDR1 SGHAT and CDR2 FQNNGV. Trimming stripped 0 bases from V and 7 bases from J, with 7 bases between. This CDR3 spans 13 amino acids. The chain's CDR3 is CASSLENRNEQFF. CDR3 DNA sequence: TGTGCCAGCAGCTTAGAGAATCGGAATGAGCAGTTCTTC.

The chain employs TRBV11-2 and TRBJ1-6, with a possible D match to TRBD1 (5 bases). In germline, CDR1 is SGHAT, CDR2 FQNNGV. V was pared by 3 bases and J by 7 bases, with 13 bases between. The length of the CDR3 is 15 residues. The CDR3 bases are TGTGCCAGCAGCTTGTACCAGGGAGGGAATTCACCCCTCCACTTT. Protein product: CASSLYQGGNSPLHF.

Judged by abundance, this clone is medium-sized. The V and J genes are TRBV19 and TRBJ2-7, with D perhaps assigned TRBD1 or TRBD2 (5 bases each). The CDR3 spans 14 residues. V shed 1 base and J shed 5 bases, with 12 bases lying between them. The germline V gene has CDR1 LNHDA and CDR2 SQIVND (reference sequence). The DNA of the CDR3 is TGTGCCAGTAGTATAGGGTCTGGGGGAGACGAGCAGTACTTC. It yields the protein CASSIGSGGDEQYF.

This clone appeared a few times. The V call is TRBV6-5, the J call TRBJ2-7; D is perhaps TRBD1 (5 bases). The CDR3 loop spans 16 amino acids. V lost 4 bases to trimming and J lost 0 bases, with 16 bases between them. Germline CDR1 reads MNHEY; CDR2 reads SVGAGI. This chain's CDR3 is CASSLLIQGVSYEQYF. CDR3 bases: TGTGCCAGCAGTTTATTGATCCAGGGCGTCTCCTACGAGCAGTACTTC.

The chain uses TRBV9 and TRBJ2-1, with 12 bases aligning to TRBD2. The CDR3 runs to 17 residues. V shed 1 base and J 8 bases; nucleotides not matched to a gene: 10. Germline V gene data show CDR1 as SGDLS and CDR2 as YYNGEE. The CDR3 loop is CASSVSLAGGPGDEQFF. The CDR3 DNA reads as TGTGCCAGCAGCGTAAGCCTAGCGGGGGGGCCAGGGGATGAGCAGTTCTTC.

The V gene is TRBV28, the J gene TRBJ1-5; TRBD1 aligns across 9 bases. CDR1 is MDHEN and CDR2 is SYDVKM in the germline V gene. Losses at the gene ends were 6 bases for V and 4 bases for J; bases not matched to a gene: 4. The CDR3 is 14 amino acids. The CDR3 here is CASSKGTGNQPQHF. In DNA, the CDR3 is TGTGCCAGCAGCAAAGGGACAGGGAATCAGCCCCAGCATTTT.

In this sample, this clone turned up a few times. This chain joins TRBV4-2 and TRBJ1-6; TRBD1 matches at 8 bases. CDR1 is LGHNA and CDR2 is YNFKEQ in the germline V gene. Unmatched junction bases numbered 5, after V lost 2 bases and J lost 8 bases. The CDR3 spans 15 residues. Here the CDR3 reads CASSQSGTGYSPLHF. The CDR3, as DNA: TGTGCCAGCAGCCAATCCGGGACAGGATATTCACCCCTCCACTTT.

This clone turned up a few times. This same CDR3 is encoded by further DNA sequences in the sample. The gene calls are TRBV28 and TRBJ1-1; no reliable D call. Trimming pared 6 bases from V and 6 bases from J, leaving 11 bases between. The CDR3 sequence is 12 residues long. Germline V gene lookup returns CDR1 MDHEN and CDR2 SYDVKM. The CDR3 spells CASSRTLAEAFF. The CDR3 DNA reads TGTGCCAGCAGCCGGACCTTGGCTGAAGCTTTCTTT.

The chain uses TRBV19 and TRBJ2-6, with a possible D match to TRBD2 (5 bases). The V end was cut by 5 bases, the J end by 0 bases, with 8 bases between. Germline lookup yields CDR1 LNHDA and CDR2 SQIVND (reference sequence). CDR3 length: 15 residues. This chain's CDR3 is CASSVTSSGANVLTF. The CDR3 DNA sequence: TGTGCCAGTAGTGTTACTAGCTCTGGGGCCAACGTCCTGACTTTC.

The chain combines TRBV5-6 with TRBJ1-2; TRBD1 might be the D (6 bases). The CDR3 extends over 16 amino acids. Germline CDR1 and CDR2: SGHDT and YYEEEE. V was cut by 5 bases and J by 4 bases, with 21 bases left in between. CDR3 sequence reads: CASRLWSQGMIYGYTF. The CDR3 DNA sequence: TGTGCCAGCAGATTATGGTCCCAGGGGATGATCTATGGCTACACCTTC.

The chain carries TRBV6-5 and TRBJ2-3; TRBD1 is a possible D gene (6 bases). CDR3 length equals 14 residues. Trimming pared 2 bases from V and 6 bases from J, leaving 12 bases between. Per the germline V gene, CDR1 is MNHEY and CDR2 is SVGAGI. The CDR3 spells CASSYEDQGDTQYF. Written as DNA, the CDR3 is TGTGCCAGCAGTTACGAGGATCAGGGGGATACGCAGTATTTT.

The chain links TRBV10-3 to TRBJ2-3; D not certain. V lost 8 bases and J 6 bases, leaving 12 bases between the germline ends. CDR3 length: 12 residues. CDR1 is ENHRY and CDR2 is SYGVKD in the germline V gene. CDR3 nucleotide sequence: TGTGCCATCCCGGGTCCCGCGGATACGCAGTATTTT. Translated, it gives CAIPGPADTQYF.

The genes are TRBV2 and TRBJ1-2, with TRBD1 identical over 8 bases. The CDR3 is 14 residues long. V shed 5 bases and J 5 bases; nucleotides not matched to a gene: 7. In germline, CDR1 is SNHLY, CDR2 FYNNEI. CDR3: CASSSDREGYGYTF. The CDR3 coding sequence is TGTGCCAGCAGTTCGGACAGGGAGGGTTATGGCTACACCTTC.